The clone carrying this TCR beta chain was recorded a few times. Its antigen is undetermined. The sample originates from a study of response to subunit inactivated influenza vaccine. Via MiXCR, TCRdb re-called the RT-PCR reads, giving one row per CDR3 protein. In the table there are about 480,000 distinct CDR3 sequences, roughly 9.7% of which are singletons. Points from the study as a whole: Each seasonal flu vaccination may recruit only limited new T cells, authors suggested.

This CDR3 is 18 amino acids long. Trimming removed 0 bases from V and 0 bases from J, with 15 bases in between. The germline V gene encodes CDR1 LGHNA and CDR2 YSLEER. The sample in question was PBMCs from blood, obtained roughly 48 days after vaccination. The sequence was collected from a man aged 45 to 65 who received an inactivated influenza vaccine. The chain recombines TRBV4-3 with TRBJ2-1; no firm D call. The CDR3: CASSQEWVDVSSYNEQFF. As DNA, the CDR3 is TGCGCCAGCAGCCAAGAGTGGGTAGACGTTAGCTCCTACAATGAGCAGTTCTTC.